This passage covers 25 T cell receptor beta chains from one sample sequenced in a study of T cell repertoires in cytomegalovirus infection. These receptors' targets are unknown. Using its own MiXCR run on the reads, TCRdb lists one record per CDR3 protein. The table has 100,000 to 150,000 distinct CDR3 sequences, 20% to 30% seen once. Sequencing was performed on PBMCs, sequenced either directly or after in vitro stimulation (not recorded which). The receptors were sampled from a human donor in good health (CMV status not recorded). Some clones in this sample may be carry-over from other donors' samples.

The CDR3 loop is CASSEDLAGGPRETQYF. The CDR3 DNA is TGTGCCAGCAGTGAAGATCTAGCGGGAGGGCCGAGGGAGACCCAGTACTTC. The gene calls are TRBV2 and TRBJ2-5, with 12 bases lining up with TRBD2. There are 17 residues in the CDR3. The V gene's germline CDR1 is SNHLY and CDR2 FYNNEI. V lost 1 base to trimming and J lost 5 bases; unmatched junction nucleotides: 8. Complete variable domain (other parts from reference TRBV2 and TRBJ2-5): EPEVTQTPSHQVTQMGQEVILRCVPISNHLYFYWYRQILGQKVEFLVSFYNNEISEKSEIFDDQFSVERPDGSNFTLKIRSTKLEDSAMYFCASSEDLAGGPRETQYFGPGTRLLVL.

The chain has TRBV6-1 and TRBJ2-2, with D perhaps matching TRBD1 or TRBD2 (5 bases each). The V and J ends lost 6 bases and 4 bases respectively, with 21 bases between them. This CDR3 has 17 amino acids. CDR1 is MNHNS, CDR2 SASEGT, per germline. CDR3 region: CASRRAGTLIGTGELFF. For the CDR3, the DNA is TGTGCCAGCAGGCGAGCTGGGACCCTGATCGGCACCGGGGAGCTGTTTTTT.

This clonotype was recorded a few times. The chain recombines TRBV5-4 with TRBJ2-6; no clear D gene. Trimming removed 4 bases at V and 0 bases at J, with 8 bases between. The CDR3 runs to 15 residues. From germline, CDR1 is SGHNT and CDR2 YYREEE (reference sequence). The CDR3 region has the DNA TGTGCCAGCAGCGCGATGGACTCTGGGGCCAACGTCCTGACTTTC. Translated: CASSAMDSGANVLTF.

This clonotype occurred a few times. This rearrangement joins TRBV15 to TRBJ2-7; weak D call: TRBD1 (5 bases). The CDR3 loop spans 13 amino acids. Deletions cut 3 bases from V and 0 bases from J, with 6 bases between. CDR1 and CDR2 from the germline V gene are LNHNV and YYDKDF (reference sequence). DNA of the CDR3: TGTGCCACCAGCAGGACAGACTCCTACGAGCAGTACTTC. Translating gives CATSRTDSYEQYF. Full variable domain (remainder filled in from reference TRBV15 and TRBJ2-7): DAMVIQNPRYQVTQFGKPVTLSCSQTLNHNVMYWYQQKSSQAPKLLFHYYDKDFNNEADTPDNFQSRRPNTSFCFLDIRSPGLGDTAMYLCATSRTDSYEQYFGPGTRLTVT.

This clonotype was counted only a few times. The V call is TRBV27, the J call TRBJ2-5; D is unclear. The CDR3 has 16 residues. CDR1 MNHEY and CDR2 SMNVEV come from the germline V gene (reference sequence). V was cut by 8 bases and J by 5 bases, with 24 bases left in between. The CDR3 spells CASGGTRGYRVETQYF. In nucleotides, the CDR3 is TGTGCCAGCGGCGGAACAAGAGGCTATCGGGTTGAGACCCAGTACTTC.

This clonotype has a count of ten or more. The chain joins TRBV7-2 to TRBJ2-2, with 9 positions matching TRBD2. CDR3 size: 15 residues. J gave up 6 bases and V 5 bases, and 7 bases lay outside the gene matches. The germline V gene encodes CDR1 SGHTA and CDR2 FQGNSA. Written as DNA, the CDR3 is TGTGCCAGCAGCGCGAGCGGGAGGTTGTCCGGGGAGCTGTTTTTT. Translation: CASSASGRLSGELFF. The full variable domain, completed using reference TRBV7-2 and TRBJ2-2, is GAGVSQSPSNKVTEKGKDVELRCDPISGHTALYWYRQSLGQGLEFLIYFQGNSAPDKSGLPSDRFSAERTGGSVSTLTIQRTQQEDSAVYLCASSASGRLSGELFFGEGSRLTVL.

The rearrangement links TRBV7-2 to TRBJ2-5, with TRBD2 matching 12 bases. Germline loops: CDR1 SGHTA, CDR2 FQGNSA. This CDR3 comprises 17 residues. The V gene end was trimmed by 8 bases and the J gene end by 2 bases; junction bases not matched to a gene: 12. The CDR3 spells CASGGASGRANQETQYF. CDR3 nucleotide sequence: TGTGCCAGCGGTGGAGCTAGCGGGAGGGCCAATCAAGAGACCCAGTACTTC. Looking up the rest from reference TRBV7-2 and TRBJ2-5 gives the full variable domain: GAGVSQSPSNKVTEKGKDVELRCDPISGHTALYWYRQSLGQGLEFLIYFQGNSAPDKSGLPSDRFSAERTGGSVSTLTIQRTQQEDSAVYLCASGGASGRANQETQYFGPGTRLLVL.

This chain uses TRBV27 with TRBJ1-4, with D tentatively TRBD1 (6 bases). The CDR3 length is 13 residues. CDR1 and CDR2 from the germline V gene are MNHEY and SMNVEV (reference sequence). V was clipped by 11 bases and J by 7 bases, with 17 bases between them. As DNA, the CDR3 is TGTGCCGCGGGGGGGGCCCCCTTTGAAAAACTGTTTTTT. This sequence encodes CAAGGAPFEKLFF.

The J gene is TRBJ1-1, the V gene TRBV6-1; D might be TRBD1 (5 bases). CDR3 length: 12 residues. Germline assignment: CDR1 MNHNS and CDR2 SASEGT. Between the trimmed V and J ends, which lost 6 bases and 10 bases, there was a span of 15 bases. CDR3 nucleotide sequence: TGTGCCAGCAGCGCCTATGGGGGACTAGCTTTCTTT. It yields the protein CASSAYGGLAFF.

V and J are TRBV4-1 and TRBJ2-5; D might be TRBD1 or TRBD2, each matching 6 bases. V was shortened by 1 base and J by 4 bases, with 16 bases between the two germline ends. Germline values: CDR1 MGHRA, CDR2 YSYEKL. CDR3 length: 16 amino acids. In nucleotides, the CDR3 is TGCGCCAGCAGCCAAGGCCCCGGGGGCAGGCCAGAGACCCAGTACTTC. This gives the protein CASSQGPGGRPETQYF.

This clonotype was seen many times. This chain connects TRBV10-3 to TRBJ2-3, with a tentative D call TRBD1 (5 bases). The CDR3 runs to 13 residues. CDR1 and CDR2 from the germline V gene are ENHRY and SYGVKD. V lost 6 bases, J lost 6 bases, and 13 bases lay in between. The CDR3 region has the DNA TGTGCCATCAGAGGGCAGGGTGGCGATACGCAGTATTTT. This gives the protein CAIRGQGGDTQYF.

The V gene is TRBV5-1, the J gene TRBJ2-5; TRBD1 agrees at 9 bases. The germline V gene has CDR1 SGHRS and CDR2 YFSETQ. The CDR3 covers 17 residues. V trimming: 1 base; J trimming: 0 bases; junction bases outside the gene matches: 7. CDR3 sequence (DNA): TGCGCCAGCAGCTTGTTCCCGGACAGGGGCTACCAAGAGACCCAGTACTTC. Protein sequence: CASSLFPDRGYQETQYF.

Concerning this clonotype: Compared with germline, one end of the junction differs, possibly owing to a read error. This chain uses TRBV6-1 with TRBJ1-1, with D perhaps TRBD1 (5 bases). The CDR3 length is 10 residues. CDR1 MNHNS and CDR2 SASEGT come from the germline V gene. The CDR3 DNA reads TGCGTTACAGGGAACACTGAAGCTTTCTTT. It translates to CVTGNTEAFF.

Ten or more counts support this clonotype. The V call is TRBV7-6, the J call TRBJ2-3; 9 bases agree with TRBD2. CDR3 length equals 18 residues. CDR1 and CDR2 (germline): SGHVS, FNYEAQ. The trim removed 2 bases at V and 2 bases at J, leaving 11 bases unmatched. The chain's CDR3 is CASSLLVKGTSFTDTQYF. CDR3 sequence (DNA): TGTGCCAGCAGCTTATTGGTGAAGGGGACTAGCTTCACAGATACGCAGTATTTT.

This clonotype was recorded a few times. This chain joins TRBV7-6 and TRBJ2-1; 11 bases line up with TRBD2. The CDR3 is made up of 18 amino acids. Germline V CDR1 and CDR2: SGHVS, FNYEAQ. Trimming cost V 4 bases and J 8 bases; bases outside gene matches: 16. In DNA form, the CDR3 reads TGTGCCAGCAGCTACAGATTACCCACTAGCGGGAGATTTGATGAGCAGTTCTTC. Translation gives CASSYRLPTSGRFDEQFF.

This clonotype was counted only a few times. V is TRBV7-2 and J is TRBJ1-2; no definite D call. The CDR3 is 14 residues long. From germline, CDR1 is SGHTA and CDR2 FQGNSA. The V end lost 3 bases, the J end lost 2 bases, and 10 bases lay between the germline ends. CDR3 bases: TGTGCCAGCAGCTTGGAACAAGGGAACTATGGCTACACCTTC. Its protein is CASSLEQGNYGYTF.

This clonotype was counted only a few times. The rearrangement uses TRBV5-6 and TRBJ2-7, with D perhaps TRBD1 (5 bases). Per germline, CDR1 SGHDT and CDR2 YYEEEE. The CDR3 is 14 residues long. The ends were cut back, 1 base at V and 6 bases at J, with 14 bases in the middle. The CDR3 nucleotides are TGTGCCAGCAGCTTGCTCCAGGGAACTTTCGAGCAGTACTTC. This encodes CASSLLQGTFEQYF.

The chain employs TRBV5-6 and TRBJ1-2; D possibly corresponds to TRBD1 (6 bases). V gave up 4 bases and J gave up 3 bases, with 19 bases separating them. CDR3 length equals 16 residues. Germline-derived CDR1 and CDR2 are SGHDT and YYEEEE. In nucleotides, the CDR3 is TGTGCCAGCAGCCACCCCGGGGGGGCGATGGACTATGGCTACACCTTC. Protein product: CASSHPGGAMDYGYTF.

The genes are TRBV6-6 and TRBJ2-5; D remains ambiguous. Germline CDR1 MNHNY, CDR2 SVGAGI (reference sequence). V was clipped by 0 bases and J by 3 bases, with 8 bases between them. CDR3 size: 14 residues. In DNA form, the CDR3 reads TGTGCCAGCAGTTACTCATCTGCCGAAGAGACCCAGTACTTC. It specifies CASSYSSAEETQYF.

This clonotype was detected many times. The rearrangement uses TRBV11-2 and TRBJ1-2; no clear D. Trimming left V 0 bases short and J 8 bases short, with 16 bases between. The CDR3 is 15 residues long. In germline, CDR1 is SGHAT, CDR2 FQNNGV. CDR3 in amino acids: CASSLEAASLGGYTF. The CDR3 DNA reads as TGTGCCAGCAGCTTAGAGGCAGCCTCGTTGGGAGGCTACACCTTC.

The chain recombines TRBV6-6 with TRBJ2-7, with 10 positions matching TRBD2. Germline lookup yields CDR1 MNHNY and CDR2 SVGAGI (reference sequence). With 7 bases clipped from V and 5 bases from J, the junction kept 8 bases outside the gene matches. The CDR3 consists of 14 residues. CDR3 sequence: CASTSGSGWDEQYV. The CDR3 nucleotides read TGTGCCAGCACTAGCGGGAGTGGTTGGGACGAGCAGTACGTC.

The rearrangement links TRBV7-4 to TRBJ1-3, with a tentative D call TRBD1 (5 bases). This CDR3 contains 15 residues. Germline CDR1 reads SGHVT; CDR2 reads SQSDAQ. Trimming removed 2 bases from V and 2 bases from J, with 10 bases in between. The CDR3 spells CASSLPARAGNTIYF. The CDR3 DNA sequence: TGTGCCAGCAGCTTACCTGCCAGGGCTGGAAACACCATATATTTT.

J is TRBJ2-1 and V is TRBV6-1, with TRBD2 matching 7 bases. The trim removed 5 bases at V and 6 bases at J, leaving 10 bases unmatched. The CDR3 totals 15 residues. From germline, CDR1 is MNHNS and CDR2 SASEGT. CDR3 DNA sequence: TGTGCCAGCAGTACACCCGCGGGAGCCATCAATGAGCAGTTCTTC. Its protein product is CASSTPAGAINEQFF.

In its sample, this clonotype was seen many times. One junction end does not reproduce the germline sequence, and a read error may be involved. The chain couples TRBV7-2 to TRBJ2-1; 8 bases match TRBD2. This CDR3 contains 16 residues. The germline V gene has CDR1 SGHTA and CDR2 FQGNSA. This CDR3 is CASSLAGTGGGDKLVF. The CDR3 bases are TGTGCCAGCAGCTTAGCGGGGACGGGGGGGGGCGATAAACTGGTCTTC.

This chain joins TRBV5-6 and TRBJ2-5, with a tentative D call TRBD2 (5 bases). The V gene's germline CDR1 is SGHDT and CDR2 YYEEEE. The CDR3 contains 14 residues. Deletions cut 5 bases from V and 5 bases from J, with 16 bases between. CDR3 DNA: TGTGCCAGCAGAAGCGGAGCCGGCGGGGAGACCCAGTACTTC. Residues: CASRSGAGGETQYF.